Listed below are T cell receptor beta chains from one sample, sequenced in a study of T cell responses to AZD1222 COVID-19 vaccine. Method: immunoSEQ multiplex PCR; TCRdb's copy keeps in-frame clones and lacks some. The table shows 55,000 to 85,000 clones, with about 83% occurring only once. The sample here was peripheral blood, taken on day 0 of AZD1222 vaccination. These receptor sequences come from an adult in good health. The CDR3 runs from the conserved cysteine through the conserved F or W. A D gene is named only where the DNA matches it firmly. Size values are once, few and many counts, or a class for expanded clones, and some rows have none.

D | size | J | V | DNA | CDR3
. | . | TRBJ1-4 | TRBV6-5 | TGTGCCAGCAGAAACGGCCCTCGGGGGGATGAAAAACTGTTTTTT | CASRNGPRGDEKLFF
. | . | TRBJ1-1 | TRBV18 | TGTGCCAGCTCACCACCTTCGGGGTCTTACACTGAAGCTTTCTTT | CASSPPSGSYTEAFF
. | . | TRBJ2-3 | TRBV3-1/TRBV3-2 | TGTGCCAGCAGCCAAGTACGGGGACCCACAGATACGCAGTATTTT | CASSQVRGPTDTQYF
. | few | TRBJ1-2 | TRBV3-1/TRBV3-2 | TGTGCCAGCAGCCAAACCTTCGCCACTAACTATGGCTACACCTTC | CASSQTFATNYGYTF
. | . | TRBJ1-2 | TRBV7-7 | TGTGCTAGCAGCTTAGCCTCATCCGGTATGACCTATGGCTACACCTTC | CASSLASSGMTYGYTF
. | . | TRBJ2-1 | TRBV6-2/TRBV6-3 | TGTGCCAGCAGTTCGTCGCATGAGCAGTTCTTC | CASSSSHEQFF
TRBD2 | . | TRBJ2-1 | TRBV6-5 | TGTGCCAGCGCTGGGACTAGCTACAATGAGCAGTTCTTC | CASAGTSYNEQFF
TRBD1 | . | TRBJ1-5 | TRBV28 | TGTGCCAGCAGTGCCAGGGGGATAGAGCCCCAGCATTTT | CASSARGIEPQHF
. | once | TRBJ1-1 | TRBV19 | TGTGCCAGTCATACGGGGACTGAAGCTTTCTTT | CASHTGTEAFF
. | . | TRBJ2-4 | TRBV29-1 | TGCAGCGGAGGACTTAATGACATTCAGTACTTC | CSGGLNDIQYF
. | . | TRBJ1-1 | TRBV11-2 | TGTGCCAGCAGCTTAGACAGTGAGGGGTTGAACACTGAAGCTTTCTTT | CASSLDSEGLNTEAFF
. | . | TRBJ1-4 | TRBV28 | TGTGCCAGCACCAAGGGTGGTATGGGGAATGAAAAACTGTTTTTT | CASTKGGMGNEKLFF
TRBD1 | . | TRBJ1-5 | TRBV19 | TGTGCCAGTAGTAGGAATCAGGGGGTGTCCCAGCATTTT | CASSRNQGVSQHF
. | . | TRBJ1-5 | TRBV28 | TGTGCCAGCAGTTTAGAGAACCTTCGACCCCAGCATTTT | CASSLENLRPQHF
TRBD1 | few | TRBJ1-2 | TRBV5-1 | TGCGCCAGCAGCTTGGGGACAGGGCCAGTGGATGGCTACACCTTC | CASSLGTGPVDGYTF
TRBD2 | . | TRBJ2-5 | TRBV4-1 | TGCGCCAGCAGCCAAGGGTTCCGGGGGGAAGCACAAGAGACCCAGTACTTC | CASSQGFRGEAQETQYF
. | . | TRBJ2-7 | TRBV5-4 | TGTGCCAGCAGCTTGGGGGGGGCCCCCCTAGGAAACGAGCAGTACTTC | CASSLGGAPLGNEQYF
. | once | TRBJ2-3 | TRBV11-2 | TGTGCCAGCAGCTTAGCACTTATGGATACGCAGTATTTT | CASSLALMDTQYF
TRBD1 | . | TRBJ1-6 | TRBV7-9 | TGTGCCAGCAGCAGGAGCCAGGGGGCCATTAATAATTCACCCCTCCACTTT | CASSRSQGAINNSPLHF
. | . | TRBJ1-6 | TRBV30 | TGTGCCTGGAGTGGGACAAGCCCCGTTGTAGCCCTCCACTTT | CAWSGTSPVVALHF
. | . | TRBJ2-7 | TRBV5-1 | TGCGCCAGCAGCTTGGGAGTTGCTACGGACGAGCAGTACTTC | CASSLGVATDEQYF
. | once | TRBJ1-5 | TRBV7-3 | TGTGCCAGCAGTTCGGGAGTCAATCAGCCCCAGCATTTT | CASSSGVNQPQHF
. | . | TRBJ1-5 | TRBV28 | TGTGCCAGCAGCCGACAGCTAGATCAGCCCCAGCATTTT | CASSRQLDQPQHF
. | . | TRBJ1-2 | TRBV6-6 | TGTGCCAGCAGTTACTCCGGGGTCGAGGCCTACACCTTC | CASSYSGVEAYTF
TRBD2 | . | TRBJ2-7 | TRBV5-1 | TGCGCCAGCAGCTTGGTTGCGGGGGGGAGCGAGCAGTACTTC | CASSLVAGGSEQYF
TRBD1 | . | TRBJ2-1 | TRBV6-1 | TGTGCCAGCAGTGAAGGGACAGGGTTCTACAATGAGCAGTTCTTC | CASSEGTGFYNEQFF